The rows below give T cell receptor beta chains drawn from one sample of a study of beta chain features in type 1 diabetes. Generated by immunoSEQ multiplex PCR, the TCRdb table keeps only in-frame clones and is missing some. The sample includes about 350,000 clones, less than 20% seen only once; the top ten take 0.044%. The sequencing input was naive CD4+ T cells from blood. These receptors originate from a woman in her late teens or twenties in good health. The CDR3 runs from the conserved cysteine through the conserved F or W. The order of the fields is clone size, J gene, V gene, D gene, CDR3 protein, CDR3 DNA. D genes are given only for firm matches. Part of the rows lack a size; the others show once, few, many or a class for expanded clones.

clone size: .; J gene: TRBJ1-2; V gene: TRBV5-1; D gene: .; CDR3 protein: CASRTQGSYGYTF; CDR3 DNA: TGCGCCAGCAGAACCCAGGGCAGCTATGGCTACACCTTC
clone size: few; J gene: TRBJ2-2; V gene: TRBV27; D gene: .; CDR3 protein: CASRTGIKSTGELFF; CDR3 DNA: TGTGCCAGCAGAACCGGGATCAAGTCGACCGGGGAGCTGTTTTTT
clone size: few; J gene: TRBJ2-2; V gene: TRBV5-1; D gene: .; CDR3 protein: CASSTPANTGELFF; CDR3 DNA: TGCGCCAGCAGCACACCCGCGAACACCGGGGAGCTGTTTTTT
clone size: .; J gene: TRBJ2-7; V gene: TRBV20-1; D gene: .; CDR3 protein: CSARRVHEQYF; CDR3 DNA: TGCAGTGCTAGACGAGTACACGAGCAGTACTTC
clone size: .; J gene: TRBJ2-2; V gene: TRBV6-1; D gene: TRBD2; CDR3 protein: CASGGLATGELFF; CDR3 DNA: TGTGCCAGCGGCGGACTAGCAACCGGGGAGCTGTTTTTT
clone size: .; J gene: TRBJ2-1; V gene: TRBV5-1; D gene: TRBD2; CDR3 protein: CASSLGSGSHYNEQFF; CDR3 DNA: TGCGCCAGCAGCTTGGGTAGCGGGAGCCACTACAATGAGCAGTTCTTC
clone size: few; J gene: TRBJ2-3; V gene: TRBV11-3; D gene: .; CDR3 protein: CASSLGTLISTDTQYF; CDR3 DNA: TGTGCCAGCAGCTTGGGGACTCTGATTAGCACAGATACGCAGTATTTT
clone size: few; J gene: TRBJ1-2; V gene: TRBV4-2; D gene: TRBD1; CDR3 protein: CASSQRTGGGGYTF; CDR3 DNA: TGTGCCAGCAGCCAAAGGACAGGGGGCGGCGGCTACACCTTC
clone size: few; J gene: TRBJ2-7; V gene: TRBV7-2; D gene: TRBD1; CDR3 protein: CASSTPGQGRYEQYF; CDR3 DNA: TGTGCCAGCAGCACGCCGGGACAGGGGCGCTACGAGCAGTACTTC
clone size: few; J gene: TRBJ2-2; V gene: TRBV7-9; D gene: TRBD2; CDR3 protein: CASSLGAGTSLGELFF; CDR3 DNA: TGTGCCAGCAGCCTTGGGGCCGGGACTAGCCTCGGGGAGCTGTTTTTT
clone size: .; J gene: TRBJ1-1; V gene: TRBV7-8; D gene: .; CDR3 protein: CASSLLTEAFF; CDR3 DNA: TGTGCCAGCAGCTTGTTAACTGAAGCTTTCTTT
clone size: .; J gene: TRBJ2-1; V gene: TRBV5-4; D gene: TRBD2; CDR3 protein: CASSLTSGQLAYNEQFF; CDR3 DNA: TGTGCCAGCAGCCTGACTAGCGGGCAACTCGCCTACAATGAGCAGTTCTTC
clone size: few; J gene: TRBJ1-1; V gene: TRBV5-1; D gene: TRBD1; CDR3 protein: CASSYTGTGGRTEAFF; CDR3 DNA: TGCGCCAGCAGCTACACCGGGACAGGGGGCAGAACTGAAGCTTTCTTT
clone size: .; J gene: TRBJ2-5; V gene: TRBV5-1; D gene: .; CDR3 protein: CASSLIMQGETQYF; CDR3 DNA: TGCGCCAGCAGCTTGATAATGCAGGGAGAGACCCAGTACTTC
clone size: .; J gene: TRBJ2-5; V gene: TRBV5-1; D gene: .; CDR3 protein: CASSENRPAAQYF; CDR3 DNA: TGCGCCAGCAGCGAAAACAGACCGGCAGCCCAGTACTTC
clone size: few; J gene: TRBJ1-1; V gene: TRBV19; D gene: TRBD1; CDR3 protein: CASSTRTGGTEAFF; CDR3 DNA: TGTGCCAGTAGTACAAGGACAGGTGGGACTGAAGCTTTCTTT
clone size: few; J gene: TRBJ2-6; V gene: TRBV11-3; D gene: .; CDR3 protein: CASSPGYSGANVLTF; CDR3 DNA: TGTGCCAGCAGCCCAGGGTACTCTGGGGCCAACGTCCTGACTTTC
clone size: .; J gene: TRBJ2-1; V gene: TRBV4-3; D gene: TRBD2; CDR3 protein: CASSITYLAGVHEQFF; CDR3 DNA: TGCGCCAGCAGCATAACTTACCTAGCGGGAGTCCATGAGCAGTTCTTC
clone size: few; J gene: TRBJ1-2; V gene: TRBV9; D gene: TRBD1; CDR3 protein: CASSSRTGNGYTF; CDR3 DNA: TGTGCCAGCAGCTCGAGGACAGGGAATGGCTACACCTTC
clone size: .; J gene: TRBJ1-4; V gene: TRBV7-6; D gene: TRBD1; CDR3 protein: CASSSNQGAGEKLFF; CDR3 DNA: TGTGCCAGCAGTTCCAACCAGGGGGCGGGGGAAAAACTGTTTTTT
clone size: few; J gene: TRBJ2-7; V gene: TRBV29-1; D gene: TRBD1; CDR3 protein: CSAKRQGDSYEQYF; CDR3 DNA: TGCAGCGCTAAGAGACAGGGGGACTCCTACGAGCAGTACTTC
clone size: .; J gene: TRBJ1-3; V gene: TRBV9; D gene: TRBD1; CDR3 protein: CASSVQGAGVNTIYF; CDR3 DNA: TGTGCCAGCAGCGTCCAGGGGGCAGGAGTGAACACCATATATTTT
clone size: .; J gene: TRBJ2-1; V gene: TRBV28; D gene: TRBD2; CDR3 protein: CASSLVPHWGSGEGNEQFF; CDR3 DNA: TGTGCCAGCAGTTTAGTTCCCCACTGGGGTAGCGGGGAGGGGAATGAGCAGTTCTTC
clone size: once; J gene: TRBJ2-7; V gene: TRBV2; D gene: TRBD1; CDR3 protein: CASITGTGSYEQYF; CDR3 DNA: TGTGCCAGCATTACCGGGACAGGGTCATACGAGCAGTACTTC
clone size: .; J gene: TRBJ2-2; V gene: TRBV29-1; D gene: TRBD2; CDR3 protein: CSVQTSGRANTGELFF; CDR3 DNA: TGCAGCGTTCAGACTAGCGGGAGGGCGAACACCGGGGAGCTGTTTTTT
clone size: .; J gene: TRBJ1-2; V gene: TRBV19; D gene: .; CDR3 protein: CASSRDRLNYGYTF; CDR3 DNA: TGTGCCAGTAGTCGCGACAGGCTCAACTATGGCTACACCTTC